This T cell receptor beta chain is from a study of glioma-infiltrating T cells after dendritic cell vaccination (dated by TCRdb to the mid-2010s). Regarding the research as a whole: A cohort of 15 glioblastoma patients from Phase I and II dendritic cell vaccination trials was included, of whom 9 were newly diagnosed and 6 had recurrent disease. In glioblastoma patients vaccinated with dendritic cells, deep sequencing of TCR beta CDR3 regions served to measure the amount of tumor-infiltrating lymphocytes and to compare repertoires between tumor and blood. The vaccine consisted of monocyte-derived dendritic cells cultured approximately 7 days with IL-4 and GM-CSF, then pulsed overnight with autologous tumor lysate. TCR sequencing metrics, including TIL content and tumor-blood repertoire overlap, were correlated with survival after dendritic cell vaccination. Each patient got three intradermal injections of the dendritic cell vaccine, spaced at biweekly intervals, in the arm below the axilla. Between 2003 and 2012, patients were given autologous tumor lysate-pulsed dendritic cell vaccination.

The sample's time point label, in plain terms: after dendritic cell vaccination, including at tumor progression/relapse. Selection of patients required sufficient residual fresh-frozen tumor tissue and over two years of available survival data. An isocitrate dehydrogenase mutation was not carried by any of the glioblastoma patients, although molecular status was otherwise variable. PBMC were collected before vaccination, two weeks after the third vaccination, and at tumor progression if progression occurred. The Qiagen DNeasy Blood extraction Kit was used to extract genomic DNA. From a lookup of the germline V gene (reference sequence), CDR1 and CDR2 are MNHEY and SMNVEV. V loses 5 bases of germline sequence and J loses 5 bases, and the interval between the two ends is 10 bases. Inclusive of the bounding cysteine and phenylalanine, the CDR3 is 13 residues long. Only the CDR3 DNA is retained, 39 bases long and in frame from the first base.

About this clone: It lacks a known antigen. Nothing much larger sits one base from this clone, and base qualities are not available.

General conclusions and limits of the study: No direct relationship between TCR clonality and survival was found, suggesting a diverse polyclonal response may matter. Higher estimated pretreatment TIL content predicted longer time to progression and overall survival after dendritic cell vaccination. The cohort was small and heterogeneous, only a few patients had full blood and tumor sets, and even fewer had initial-recurrent tumor pairs. The TCR overlap response model with three groups was called speculative and said to need prospective validation.

The immunoSEQ assay amplified TCRB CDR3 regions from roughly 2 micrograms of genomic DNA, or from all available DNA when less than that amount was available. The multiplex PCR employed 60 forward primers targeting TCR V beta segments and 13 reverse primers targeting J beta segments. To estimate reads per starting template, synthetic control templates were spiked into each sample at limiting dilution. The Illumina HiSeq System generated sequencing reads of 87 bp. As for the original processing: To remove PCR and sequencing errors, closely related sequences were merged with a nearest neighbor algorithm. TCR overlap was defined as the percentage of unique tumor TCR beta sequences that were also found in the peripheral blood of the same patient. The table comes from immuneACCESS by way of TCRdb, which keeps in-frame sequences with V and J called. Part of the clones is missing from these tables; in studies checked, under half for an unresolved V gene and the rest for unknown reasons. The V and J calls and clone size are taken from that table; D and trimming were inferred from the DNA. The sample table lists tens of thousands of clones, roughly 85% of them with a count of one. The ten most abundant clones make up approximately 8% of the sample.

The sequencing used blood, collected after dendritic cell vaccination. The chain couples TRBV27 to TRBJ1-5; perhaps TRBD1 is the D gene, with 5 bases matching. This clonotype was obtained from a human donor with glioblastoma. The DNA is TGTGCCAGCAGTACTGAAGGGGATCAGCCCCAGCATTTT. Translation gives CASSTEGDQPQHF.